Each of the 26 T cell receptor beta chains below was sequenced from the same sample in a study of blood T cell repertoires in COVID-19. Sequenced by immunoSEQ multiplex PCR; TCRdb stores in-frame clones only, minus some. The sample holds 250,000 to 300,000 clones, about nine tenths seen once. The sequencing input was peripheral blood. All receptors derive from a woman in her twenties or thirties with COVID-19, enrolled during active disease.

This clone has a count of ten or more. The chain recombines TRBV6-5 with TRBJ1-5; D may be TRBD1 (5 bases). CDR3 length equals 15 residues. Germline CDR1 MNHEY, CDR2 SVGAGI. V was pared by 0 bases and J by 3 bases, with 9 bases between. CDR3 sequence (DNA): TGTGCCAGCAGTTACTCTGGGGCAGACAATCAGCCCCAGCATTTT. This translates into CASSYSGADNQPQHF.

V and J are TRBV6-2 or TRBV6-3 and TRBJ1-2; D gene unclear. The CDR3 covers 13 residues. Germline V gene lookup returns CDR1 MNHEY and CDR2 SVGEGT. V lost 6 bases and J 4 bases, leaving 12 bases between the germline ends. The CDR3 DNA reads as TGTGCCAGCAGCCCGTCGGGATTCTATGGCTACACCTTC. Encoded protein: CASSPSGFYGYTF.

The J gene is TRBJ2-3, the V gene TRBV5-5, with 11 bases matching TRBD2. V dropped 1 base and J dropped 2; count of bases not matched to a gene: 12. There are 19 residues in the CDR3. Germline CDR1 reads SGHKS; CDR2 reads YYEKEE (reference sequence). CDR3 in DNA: TGTGCCAGCAGCTTGCTTGTGTCTAGCGGGGGGAGCCTCACAGATACGCAGTATTTT. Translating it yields CASSLLVSSGGSLTDTQYF.

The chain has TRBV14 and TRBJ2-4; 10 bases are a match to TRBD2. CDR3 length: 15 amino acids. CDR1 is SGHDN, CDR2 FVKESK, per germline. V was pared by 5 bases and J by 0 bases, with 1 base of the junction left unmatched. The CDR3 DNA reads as TGTGCCAGCAGCTTAGCGGGGGGAGCCAAAAACATTCAGTACTTC. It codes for CASSLAGGAKNIQYF.

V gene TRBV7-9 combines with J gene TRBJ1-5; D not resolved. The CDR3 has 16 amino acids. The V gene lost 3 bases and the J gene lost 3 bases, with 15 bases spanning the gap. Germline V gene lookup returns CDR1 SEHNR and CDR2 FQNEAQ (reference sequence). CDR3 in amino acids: CASSLAGRRVNQPQHF. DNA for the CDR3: TGTGCCAGCAGCTTGGCAGGAAGGAGGGTCAATCAGCCCCAGCATTTT.

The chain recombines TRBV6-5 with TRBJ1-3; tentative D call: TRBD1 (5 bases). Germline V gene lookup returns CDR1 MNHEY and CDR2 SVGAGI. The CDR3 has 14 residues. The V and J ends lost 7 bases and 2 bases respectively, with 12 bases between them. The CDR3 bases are TGTGCCAGCACCGGCAGGGTCCCTGGAAACACCATATATTTT. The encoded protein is CASTGRVPGNTIYF.

The CDR3 DNA reads as TGCGCCAGCAGCCTATTTTCGGGAACTTACGAGCAGTACTTC. Translation gives CASSLFSGTYEQYF. The chain joins TRBV4-1 to TRBJ2-7, with a tentative D call TRBD2 (5 bases). CDR1 and CDR2 from the germline V gene are MGHRA and YSYEKL. V was trimmed by 4 bases and J by 4 bases, leaving 14 bases between them. The CDR3 spans 14 residues.

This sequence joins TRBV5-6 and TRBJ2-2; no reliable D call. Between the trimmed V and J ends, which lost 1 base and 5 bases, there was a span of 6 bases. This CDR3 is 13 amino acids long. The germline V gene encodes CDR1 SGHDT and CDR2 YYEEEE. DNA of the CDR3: TGTGCCAGCAGCTTGCGGAGAACCGGGGAGCTGTTTTTT. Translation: CASSLRRTGELFF. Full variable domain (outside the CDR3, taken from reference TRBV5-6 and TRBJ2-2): DAGVTQSPTHLIKTRGQQVTLRCSPKSGHDTVSWYQQALGQGPQFIFQYYEEEERQRGNFPDRFSGHQFPNYSSELNVNALLLGDSALYLCASSLRRTGELFFGEGSRLTVL.

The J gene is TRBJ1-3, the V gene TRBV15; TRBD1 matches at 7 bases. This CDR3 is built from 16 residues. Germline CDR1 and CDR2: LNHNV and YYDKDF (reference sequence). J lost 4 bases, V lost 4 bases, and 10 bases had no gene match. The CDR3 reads CATSNPAGGTGNTIYF. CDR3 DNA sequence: TGTGCCACCAGCAACCCGGCAGGGGGGACGGGAAACACCATATATTTT.

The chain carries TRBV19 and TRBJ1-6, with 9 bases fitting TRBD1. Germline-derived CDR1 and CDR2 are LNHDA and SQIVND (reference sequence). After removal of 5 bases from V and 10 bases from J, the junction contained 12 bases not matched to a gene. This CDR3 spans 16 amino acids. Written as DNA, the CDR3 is TGTGCCAGTAGTCGAACACAGGGGGCAGGGGAATCACCCCTCCACTTT. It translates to CASSRTQGAGESPLHF. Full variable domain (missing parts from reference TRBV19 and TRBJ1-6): DGGITQSPKYLFRKEGQNVTLSCEQNLNHDAMYWYRQDPGQGLRLIYYSQIVNDFQKGDIAEGYSVSREKKESFPLTVTSAQKNPTAFYLCASSRTQGAGESPLHFGNGTRLTVT.

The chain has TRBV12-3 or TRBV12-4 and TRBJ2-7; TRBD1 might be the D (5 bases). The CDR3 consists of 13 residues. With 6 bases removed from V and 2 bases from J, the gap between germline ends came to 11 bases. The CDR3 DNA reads TGTGCCAGCAGCCCGGACAAAACCTACGAGCAGTACTTC. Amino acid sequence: CASSPDKTYEQYF.

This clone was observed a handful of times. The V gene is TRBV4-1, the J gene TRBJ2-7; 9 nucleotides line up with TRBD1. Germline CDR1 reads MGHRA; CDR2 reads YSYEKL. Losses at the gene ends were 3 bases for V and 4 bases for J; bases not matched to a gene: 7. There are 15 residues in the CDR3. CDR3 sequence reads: CASSHPGQGRYEQYF. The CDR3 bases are TGCGCCAGCAGCCATCCGGGACAGGGAAGATACGAGCAGTACTTC.

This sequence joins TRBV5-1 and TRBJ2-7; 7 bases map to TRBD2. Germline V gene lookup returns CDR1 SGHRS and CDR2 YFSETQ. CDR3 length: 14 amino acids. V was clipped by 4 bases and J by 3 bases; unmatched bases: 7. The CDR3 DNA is TGCGCCAGCAGCCCGACGGCGGGGGTCTACGAGCAGTACTTC. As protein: CASSPTAGVYEQYF.

For the CDR3, the DNA is TGTGCCAGCAGCCAACCAGGGGGCCTGATGAGTGAAAAACTGTTTTTT. It codes for CASSQPGGLMSEKLFF. The rearrangement links TRBV7-8 to TRBJ1-4, with 8 bases that match TRBD1. Losses at the gene ends were 5 bases for V and 7 bases for J; bases not matched to a gene: 12. CDR1 and CDR2 (germline): SGHVS, FQNEAQ. The CDR3 has 16 amino acids.

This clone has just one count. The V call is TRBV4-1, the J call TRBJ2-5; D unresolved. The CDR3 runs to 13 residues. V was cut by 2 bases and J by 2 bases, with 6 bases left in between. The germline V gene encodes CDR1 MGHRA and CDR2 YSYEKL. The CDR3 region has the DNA TGCGCCAGCAGCCAACAGGTGCAAGAGACCCAGTACTTC. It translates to CASSQQVQETQYF.

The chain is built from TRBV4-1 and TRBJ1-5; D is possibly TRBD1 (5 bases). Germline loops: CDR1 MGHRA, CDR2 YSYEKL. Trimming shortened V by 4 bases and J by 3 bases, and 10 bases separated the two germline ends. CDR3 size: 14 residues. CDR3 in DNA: TGCGCCAGCAGCCCGGGGGTAGACAATCAGCCCCAGCATTTT. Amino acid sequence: CASSPGVDNQPQHF.

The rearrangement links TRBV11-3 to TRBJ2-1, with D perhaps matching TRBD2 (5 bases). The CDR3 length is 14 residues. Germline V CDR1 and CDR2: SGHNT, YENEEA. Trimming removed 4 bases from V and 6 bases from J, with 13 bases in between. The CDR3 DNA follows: TGTGCCAGCAGCTCCCCTGACTACCTCAATGAGCAGTTCTTC. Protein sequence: CASSSPDYLNEQFF. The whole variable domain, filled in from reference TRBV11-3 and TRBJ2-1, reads EAGVVQSPRYKIIEKKQPVAFWCNPISGHNTLYWYLQNLGQGPELLIRYENEEAVDDSQLPKDRFSAERLKGVDSTLKIQPAELGDSAVYLCASSSPDYLNEQFFGPGTRLTVL.

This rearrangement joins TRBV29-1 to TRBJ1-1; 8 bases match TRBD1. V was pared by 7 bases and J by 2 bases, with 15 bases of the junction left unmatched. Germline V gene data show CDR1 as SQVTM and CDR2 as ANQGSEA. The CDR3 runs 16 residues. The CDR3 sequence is CSAVGQVTLLNTEAFF. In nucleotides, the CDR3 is TGCAGCGCCGTGGGACAGGTCACACTCCTAAACACTGAAGCTTTCTTT.

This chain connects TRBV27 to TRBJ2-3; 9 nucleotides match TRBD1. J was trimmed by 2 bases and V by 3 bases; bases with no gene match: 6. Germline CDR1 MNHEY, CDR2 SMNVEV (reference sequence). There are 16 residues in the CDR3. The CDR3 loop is CASSFALQGATDTQYF. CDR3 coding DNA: TGTGCCAGCAGTTTTGCACTACAGGGGGCCACAGATACGCAGTATTTT.

DNA for the CDR3: TGTGCCAGCAGCACGGGGTTAAACCAGCATTTT. Protein sequence: CASSTGLNQHF. The chain joins TRBV6-5 to TRBJ1-5; D gene ambiguous. This CDR3 comprises 11 residues. Looked up from germline, CDR1 is MNHEY and CDR2 is SVGAGI. Between the trimmed V and J ends, which lost 6 bases and 12 bases, there was a span of 12 bases.

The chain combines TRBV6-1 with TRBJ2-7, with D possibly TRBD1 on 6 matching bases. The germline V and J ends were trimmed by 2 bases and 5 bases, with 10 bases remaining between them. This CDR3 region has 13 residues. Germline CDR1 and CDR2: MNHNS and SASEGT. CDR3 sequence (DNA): TGTGCCAGCAGTGAACGCCAGGGGCACGAGCAGTACTTC. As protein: CASSERQGHEQYF.

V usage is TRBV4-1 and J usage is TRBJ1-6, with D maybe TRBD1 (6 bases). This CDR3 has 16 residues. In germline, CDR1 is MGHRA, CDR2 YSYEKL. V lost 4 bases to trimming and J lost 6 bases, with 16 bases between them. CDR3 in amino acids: CASSLRRDTVNSPLHF. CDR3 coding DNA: TGCGCCAGCAGCCTCCGACGGGACACCGTTAATTCACCCCTCCACTTT.

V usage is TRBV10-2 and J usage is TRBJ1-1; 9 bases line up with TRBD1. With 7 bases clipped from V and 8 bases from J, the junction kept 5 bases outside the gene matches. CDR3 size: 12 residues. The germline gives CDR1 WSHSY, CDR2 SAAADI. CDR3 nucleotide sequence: TGCGCCAGCAACTCCGGGACAGGGGAAGCTTTCTTT. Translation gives CASNSGTGEAFF.

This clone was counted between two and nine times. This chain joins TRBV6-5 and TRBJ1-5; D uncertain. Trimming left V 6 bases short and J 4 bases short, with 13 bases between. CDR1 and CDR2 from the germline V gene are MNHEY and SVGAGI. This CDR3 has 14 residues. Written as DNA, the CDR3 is TGTGCCAGCAGGGTAGCCCCTCCGAATCAGCCCCAGCATTTT. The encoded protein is CASRVAPPNQPQHF.

CDR3 region: CASSLLGGASYNEQFF. In nucleotides, the CDR3 is TGTGCCAGCAGCCTCCTCGGGGGGGCCTCCTACAATGAGCAGTTCTTC. V and J are TRBV3-1 (or the pseudogene TRBV3-2) and TRBJ2-1, with 8 nucleotides matching TRBD2. The CDR3 extends over 16 amino acids. Germline assignment: CDR1 LGHDT and CDR2 YNNKEL (reference sequence). Germline trimming cut 4 bases from V and 0 bases from J; bases unmatched to any gene: 5.

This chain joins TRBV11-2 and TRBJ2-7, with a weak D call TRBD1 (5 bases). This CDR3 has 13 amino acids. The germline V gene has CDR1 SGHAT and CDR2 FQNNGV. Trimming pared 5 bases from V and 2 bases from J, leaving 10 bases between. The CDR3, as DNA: TGTGCCAGCAGCCAGACAGTGACCTACGAGCAGTACTTC. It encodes CASSQTVTYEQYF.